This TCR beta chain was documented in a study of blood T cell repertoires in COVID-19. Across the study: PBMCs, B-cell-depleted T cells, or T cells were the source of the cDNA or gDNA that made up the material.

In the authors' workflow: By means of reference gene primer amplification, nucleated cell counts were estimated. Assay: immunoSEQ multiplex PCR; the TCRdb copy retains only in-frame clones and omits some. That table is the source of V, J and clone size, and D and trimming were worked out from the DNA. The sample records about 260,000 clones, over 75% being singletons. CDR3 length equals 13 residues. The V and J ends lost 9 bases and 10 bases, in that order; junction bases with no gene match: 8. Germline values: CDR1 LNHDA, CDR2 SQIVND (reference sequence). Participants were aged about 18 to 90 years, lived in about 26 US areas, and enrolled virtually. Participants' own reports of clinical history determined their cohort assignment.

This receptor was identified in a woman aged 40 to 49 who had been exposed to COVID-19. The chain joins TRBV19 to TRBJ1-6, with TRBD1 matching over 8 bases. Sequencing input: PBMCs or T cells enriched from blood (not recorded which). This chain's CDR3 is CASQDRGASPLHF. DNA of the CDR3: TGTGCCAGCCAAGACAGGGGTGCCTCACCCCTCCACTTT.